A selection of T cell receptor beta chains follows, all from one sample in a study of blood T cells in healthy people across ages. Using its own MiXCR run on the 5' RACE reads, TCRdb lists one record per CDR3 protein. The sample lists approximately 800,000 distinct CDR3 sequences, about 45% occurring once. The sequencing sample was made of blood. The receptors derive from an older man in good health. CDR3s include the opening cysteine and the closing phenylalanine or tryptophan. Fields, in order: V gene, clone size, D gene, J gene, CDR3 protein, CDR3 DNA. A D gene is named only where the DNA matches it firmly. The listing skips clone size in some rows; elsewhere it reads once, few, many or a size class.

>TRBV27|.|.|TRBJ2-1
CASIESGNEQFF
TGTGCCAGCATAGAGTCTGGCAATGAGCAGTTCTTC
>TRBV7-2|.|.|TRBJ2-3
CASSLGHAISTDTQYF
TGTGCCAGCAGCTTAGGACATGCCATAAGTACAGATACGCAGTATTTT
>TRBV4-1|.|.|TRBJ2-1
CASSQDLDEQFF
TGCGCCAGCAGCCAAGATCTCGATGAGCAGTTCTTC
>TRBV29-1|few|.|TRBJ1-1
CSVFPLNTEAFF
TGCAGCGTTTTTCCCCTGAACACTGAAGCTTTCTTT
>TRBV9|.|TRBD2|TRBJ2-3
CASSVEPSGVFTDTQYF
TGTGCCAGCAGCGTAGAACCTAGCGGGGTTTTTACCGATACGCAGTATTTT
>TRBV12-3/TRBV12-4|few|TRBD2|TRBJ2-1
CASIGAGGSYNEQFF
TGTGCCAGCATCGGGGCGGGAGGGTCCTACAATGAGCAGTTCTTC
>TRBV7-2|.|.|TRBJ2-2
CASSPTTDTGELFF
TGTGCCAGCAGCCCCACTACGGACACCGGGGAGCTGTTTTTT
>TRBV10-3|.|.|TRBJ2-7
CAIGIGLASSYSEQYF
TGTGCCATCGGGATTGGGCTAGCGAGTTCCTACAGTGAGCAGTACTTC
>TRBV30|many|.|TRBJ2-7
CAWSVGQGGYEQYF
TGTGCCTGGAGTGTAGGTCAGGGGGGCTACGAGCAGTACTTC
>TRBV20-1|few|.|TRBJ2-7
CSALNRDFATYEQYF
TGCAGTGCTTTGAATCGGGACTTCGCCACCTACGAGCAGTACTTC
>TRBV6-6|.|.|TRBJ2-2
CASRWDGNTGELFF
TGTGCCAGCAGATGGGACGGTAACACCGGGGAGCTGTTTTTT
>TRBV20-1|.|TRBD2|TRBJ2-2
CSAKGLAGPLAGELFF
TGCAGTGCTAAGGGACTAGCGGGACCACTGGCCGGGGAGCTGTTTTTT
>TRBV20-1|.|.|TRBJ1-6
CSAREGNSYNSPLHF
TGCAGTGCTAGAGAAGGAAACTCCTATAATTCACCCCTCCACTTT
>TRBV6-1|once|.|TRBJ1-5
CASSDFTVNQPQHF
TGTGCCAGCAGTGATTTTACTGTCAATCAGCCCCAGCATTTT
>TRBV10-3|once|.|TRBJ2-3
CAISPTATSTDTQYF
TGTGCCATCAGCCCGACTGCGACTAGCACAGATACGCAGTATTTT
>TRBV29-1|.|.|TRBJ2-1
CSVESVGSPTYNEQFF
TGCAGCGTTGAATCGGTCGGTAGCCCAACCTACAATGAGCAGTTCTTC
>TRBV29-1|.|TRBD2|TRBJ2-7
CSGETSGGEQYF
TGCAGCGGTGAGACTAGCGGGGGCGAGCAGTACTTC
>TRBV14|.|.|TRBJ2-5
CASSQVSALWETQYF
TGTGCCAGCAGCCAAGTTAGCGCATTATGGGAGACCCAGTACTTC
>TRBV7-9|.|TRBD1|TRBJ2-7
CASSLQGADEQYF
TGTGCCAGCAGCCTCCAGGGGGCCGACGAGCAGTACTTC
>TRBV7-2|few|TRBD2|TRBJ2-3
CASSLDLGLAVDTQYF
TGTGCCAGCAGCTTAGACTTGGGACTAGCCGTAGATACGCAGTATTTT
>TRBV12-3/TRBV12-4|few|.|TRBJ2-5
CASGAETQYF
TGTGCCAGCGGGGCTGAGACCCAGTACTTC
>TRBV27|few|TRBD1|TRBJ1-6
CASSFGTGAYNSPLHF
TGTGCCAGCAGTTTTGGGACAGGCGCCTATAATTCACCCCTCCACTTT
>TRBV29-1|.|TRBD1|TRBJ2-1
CSLRDRGSDNEQFF
TGCAGCCTGCGGGACAGGGGGTCTGACAATGAGCAGTTCTTC
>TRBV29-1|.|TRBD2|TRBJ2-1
CSAQRREEAYEQFF
TGCAGCGCACAGAGGCGGGAGGAGGCTTATGAGCAGTTCTTC
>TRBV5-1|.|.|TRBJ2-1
CASSLVGIRETQFF
TGCGCCAGCAGCTTGGTCGGGATCCGAGAGACCCAGTTCTTC
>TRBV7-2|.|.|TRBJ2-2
CASSLSGYGELFF
TGTGCCAGCAGCTTATCGGGCTACGGGGAGCTGTTTTTT
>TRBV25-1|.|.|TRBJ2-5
CASSERGIQETQYF
TGTGCCAGCAGTGAACGGGGTATTCAAGAGACCCAGTACTTC
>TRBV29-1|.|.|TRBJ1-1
CSASTGNTEAFF
TGCAGCGCCTCGACCGGGAACACTGAAGCTTTCTTT
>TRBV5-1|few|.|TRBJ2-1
CASSLSPANNEQFF
TGCGCCAGCAGTTTAAGCCCAGCCAACAATGAGCAGTTCTTC
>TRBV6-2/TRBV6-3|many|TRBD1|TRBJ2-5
CASSTYRGRETQYF
TGTGCCAGCAGTACCTACAGGGGGCGGGAGACCCAGTACTTC
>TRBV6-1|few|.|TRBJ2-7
CAVRDITYEQYF
TGTGCCGTCCGGGACATTACCTACGAGCAGTACTTC
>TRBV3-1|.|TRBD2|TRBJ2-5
CASSQTSGSAGETQYF
TGTGCCAGCAGCCAAACTAGCGGGAGTGCGGGGGAGACCCAGTACTTC
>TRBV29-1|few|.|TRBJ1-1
CSATGGTEAFF
TGCAGCGCGACAGGTGGGACTGAAGCTTTCTTT
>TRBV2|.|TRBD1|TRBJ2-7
CASGTGLVHEQYF
TGTGCCAGCGGGACAGGGCTTGTCCACGAGCAGTACTTC
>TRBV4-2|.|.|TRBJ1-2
CASSQDHRQDVYGYTF
TGTGCCAGCAGCCAAGATCACCGACAGGATGTCTATGGCTACACCTTC
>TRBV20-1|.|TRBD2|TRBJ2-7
CSASRREGRSQYF
TGCAGTGCTAGTAGACGGGAGGGCCGCTCGCAGTACTTC
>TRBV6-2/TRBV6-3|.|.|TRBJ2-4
CASSYGVYIQYF
TGTGCCAGCAGTTACGGCGTTTATATTCAGTACTTC